These 13 T cell receptor beta chains were all obtained from the same sample, sequenced in a study of blood T cells in healthy people across ages. A second PCR, run for roughly 6 to 11 cycles, used a sample-barcoded 5' primer plus a J-beta primer mix. TCRdb called the 5' RACE reads again in MiXCR, with one record for every CDR3 protein. The table includes 850,000 or so distinct CDR3 sequences, around 26% detected once. Sequenced: blood. Receptor source: a woman aged 80 or older in good health.

This clonotype was seen ten or more times. The chain recombines TRBV29-1 with TRBJ2-7, with D possibly matching TRBD1 (6 bases). This CDR3 region has 11 residues. V was shortened by 4 bases and J by 6 bases, with 10 bases between the two germline ends. The germline V gene has CDR1 SQVTM and CDR2 ANQGSEA. The DNA of the CDR3 is TGCAGCGTTGGAACAGGGTCCGAGCAGTACTTC. Translation gives CSVGTGSEQYF.

This clonotype was seen many times. The chain joins TRBV7-2 to TRBJ2-1; D gene ambiguous. This CDR3 is built from 15 residues. V lost 1 base and J lost 10, with 17 bases in between. Germline-derived CDR1 and CDR2 are SGHTA and FQGNSA. For the CDR3, the DNA is TGTGCCAGCAGCTTAGAGGCACTCGCTATCGGGGAGCAGTTCTTC. Amino acid sequence: CASSLEALAIGEQFF.

A few counts support this clonotype. V is TRBV10-3 and J is TRBJ1-1, with a tentative D call TRBD1 (5 bases). V dropped 8 bases and J dropped 4 bases, with 17 bases sitting between them. This CDR3 spans 14 amino acids. Looked up from germline, CDR1 is ENHRY and CDR2 is SYGVKD. The CDR3 DNA sequence: TGTGCCATCCAAGGGACGGTTGGAGGCACTGAAGCTTTCTTT. The encoded protein is CAIQGTVGGTEAFF.

The chain carries TRBV2 and TRBJ1-1, with TRBD1 matching 9 bases. With 6 bases clipped from V and 1 base from J, the junction kept 3 bases outside the gene matches. Per germline, CDR1 SNHLY and CDR2 FYNNEI. This CDR3 is 14 amino acids long. CDR3 amino acids: CASSGTGTNTEAFF. The CDR3 DNA reads as TGTGCCAGCAGCGGGACAGGGACGAACACTGAAGCTTTCTTT.

V usage is TRBV9 and J usage is TRBJ2-2; tentatively, D is TRBD1 (6 bases). Germline assignment: CDR1 SGDLS and CDR2 YYNGEE. CDR3 length: 15 amino acids. Trimming took 0 bases from V and 6 from J, leaving 12 bases between them. Here the CDR3 reads CASSVEGHRAGELFF. The DNA for the CDR3 is TGTGCCAGCAGCGTAGAGGGACATCGAGCCGGGGAGCTGTTTTTT.

Many counts were recorded for this clonotype. This rearrangement joins TRBV20-1 to TRBJ1-6; 7 bases fit TRBD1. Germline V CDR1 and CDR2: DFQATT, SNEGSKA (reference sequence). Germline trimming cut 6 bases from V and 7 bases from J; bases unmatched to any gene: 6. The length of the CDR3 is 13 residues. The CDR3 reads CSARRDSNSPLHF. The CDR3 DNA is TGCAGTGCGAGAAGGGACAGCAATTCACCCCTCCACTTT.

J is TRBJ1-5 and V is TRBV9; D not resolved. V lost 3 bases to trimming and J lost 0 bases, with 7 bases between them. CDR1 and CDR2 from the germline V gene are SGDLS and YYNGEE. The CDR3 is 14 amino acids. CDR3 in amino acids: CASSESASNQPQHF. CDR3 in DNA: TGTGCCAGCAGCGAGTCGGCTAGCAATCAGCCCCAGCATTTT.

This clonotype has at least ten counts. The J gene is TRBJ2-3, the V gene TRBV5-1, with 13 bases matching TRBD2. The length of the CDR3 is 15 residues. CDR1 SGHRS and CDR2 YFSETQ come from the germline V gene. J was trimmed by 6 bases and V by 6 bases; bases with no gene match: 7. This CDR3 is CASNALAGGPDTQYF. The CDR3 bases are TGCGCCAGCAACGCACTAGCGGGGGGGCCGGATACGCAGTATTTT.

On this clonotype itself: A much larger clone differs from this one at a single base, so this may be a read error. CDR3 sequence: CSVDRYNEQYF. CDR3 nucleotides: TGCAGCGTGGACAGGTACAATGAGCAGTACTTC. This chain connects TRBV29-1 to TRBJ2-5, with 7 nucleotides matching TRBD1. The germline gives CDR1 SQVTM, CDR2 ANQGSEA. Germline trimming cut 6 bases from V and 11 bases from J; bases unmatched to any gene: 9. This CDR3 is built from 11 residues. Combining the CDR3 with reference TRBV29-1 and TRBJ2-5 gives the whole variable domain SAVISQKPSRDICQRGTSLTIQCQVDSQVTMMFWYRQQPGQSLTLIATANQGSEATYESGFVIDKFPISRPNLTFSTLTVSNMSPEDSSIYLCSVDRYNEQYFGPGTRLLVL.

The chain combines TRBV9 with TRBJ1-1; TRBD1 aligns across 9 bases. Per the germline V gene, CDR1 is SGDLS and CDR2 is YYNGEE. Germline trimming cut 6 bases from V and 0 bases from J; bases unmatched to any gene: 12. This CDR3 comprises 17 residues. The CDR3 loop is CASNTRTGVLMNTEAFF. The CDR3 DNA reads TGTGCCAGCAACACCCGGACAGGGGTCCTGATGAACACTGAAGCTTTCTTT.

This clonotype was counted ten times or more. This rearrangement joins TRBV7-2 to TRBJ1-2; D remains ambiguous. Trimming shortened V by 4 bases and J by 4 bases, and 7 bases separated the two germline ends. This CDR3 spans 12 amino acids. Germline assignment: CDR1 SGHTA and CDR2 FQGNSA. CDR3 nucleotides: TGTGCCAGCAGCTCCCAAAGCTATGGCTACACCTTC. It translates to CASSSQSYGYTF.

This clonotype was observed at least ten times. The chain has TRBV6-6 and TRBJ2-5; D not resolved. The CDR3 sequence is 14 residues long. CDR1 is MNHNY and CDR2 is SVGAGI in the germline V gene (reference sequence). Trimming cost V 6 bases and J 4 bases, with 15 bases left between them. The CDR3 coding sequence is TGTGCCAGCAGACTGGACGGCTGGGGAGAGACCCAGTACTTC. Its translation is CASRLDGWGETQYF.

This clonotype has ten or more counts. The chain employs TRBV5-1 and TRBJ1-2; D unclear. V dropped 1 base and J dropped 2 bases, with 9 bases sitting between them. Germline V gene data show CDR1 as SGHRS and CDR2 as YFSETQ. This CDR3 contains 14 residues. The CDR3 here is CASSLLASNYGYTF. In nucleotides, the CDR3 is TGCGCCAGCAGCTTGCTTGCCAGCAACTATGGCTACACCTTC.